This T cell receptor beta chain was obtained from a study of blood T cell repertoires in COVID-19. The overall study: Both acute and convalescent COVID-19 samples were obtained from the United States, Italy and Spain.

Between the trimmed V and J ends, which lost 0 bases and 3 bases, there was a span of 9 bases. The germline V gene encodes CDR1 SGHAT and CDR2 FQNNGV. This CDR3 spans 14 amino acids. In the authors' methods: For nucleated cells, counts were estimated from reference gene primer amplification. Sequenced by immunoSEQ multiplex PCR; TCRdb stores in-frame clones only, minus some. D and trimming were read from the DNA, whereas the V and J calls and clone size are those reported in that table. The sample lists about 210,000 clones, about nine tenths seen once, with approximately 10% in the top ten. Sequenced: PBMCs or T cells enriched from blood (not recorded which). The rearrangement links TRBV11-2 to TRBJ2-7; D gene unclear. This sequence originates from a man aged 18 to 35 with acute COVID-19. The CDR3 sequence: CASSLDPSFYEQYF. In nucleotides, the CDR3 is TGTGCCAGCAGCTTAGATCCTAGTTTCTACGAGCAGTACTTC.